A selection of T cell receptor beta chains follows, all from one sample in a study of blood T cells in healthy people across ages. TCRdb analysed the 5' RACE reads with MiXCR anew, one entry per CDR3 protein. The data contain around 1.5 million distinct CDR3 sequences, 30% to 40% of them singletons. The material sequenced was blood. All receptors derive from a woman under 40 in good health. The CDR3 runs from the conserved cysteine through the conserved F or W. The D gene is left open where the match is weak. Size values are once, few and many counts, or a class for expanded clones, and some rows have none.

TRBV5-6	-	TRBJ2-7	TRBD2	TGTGCCAGCGGCCTGCTCGGGAGGAGCTACGAGCAGTACTTC	CASGLLGRSYEQYF
TRBV2	-	TRBJ2-2	TRBD1	TGTGCCAGCAGTGAAAGGGACAGGGGAAGGACCGGGGAGCTGTTTTTT	CASSERDRGRTGELFF
TRBV20-1	-	TRBJ2-3	-	TGCAGCCCTAGGCCAGGGGGGGTCACAGATACGCAGTATTTT	CSPRPGGVTDTQYF
TRBV24-1	-	TRBJ2-3	-	TGTGCCACCAGTGATGCCTCGACGGAGAGGGCTACGCAGTATTTT	CATSDASTERATQYF
TRBV7-9	few	TRBJ1-1	-	TGTGCCAGCAGCTTTGGATCGGGAGAAGCTTTCTTT	CASSFGSGEAFF
TRBV2	-	TRBJ1-6	-	TGTGCCAGCAGGGGAGGAGATTCACCCCTCCACTTT	CASRGGDSPLHF
TRBV5-5	few	TRBJ1-1	-	TGTGCCAGCACAAGGGTGGCGGACACTGAAGCTTTCTTT	CASTRVADTEAFF
TRBV9	once	TRBJ2-7	TRBD1	TGTGCCAGCAACAAACAGGGGTGGAACGAGCAGTACTTC	CASNKQGWNEQYF
TRBV11-2	-	TRBJ2-7	-	TGTGCCAGCAGCTCCTTCGGGAGTGAGCGCTACTACGAGCAGTACTTC	CASSSFGSERYYEQYF
TRBV29-1	many	TRBJ2-7	-	TGCAGCGTTGAAGAAGACGGGTACGAGCAGTACTTC	CSVEEDGYEQYF
TRBV11-1	-	TRBJ2-7	-	TGTGCCAGCAGCGATGTAACCAAATCGAGCTACGAGCAGTACTTC	CASSDVTKSSYEQYF
TRBV12-3/TRBV12-4	few	TRBJ1-5	-	TGTGCCAGCAGTTTAATATTAAGTGAGGGCAATCAGCCCCAGCATTTT	CASSLILSEGNQPQHF
TRBV6-6	-	TRBJ2-3	-	TGTGCCAGCAGTTACAGGAGCGATGCTAGCACAGATACGCAGTATTTC	CASSYRSDASTDTQYF
TRBV4-1	-	TRBJ2-4	-	TGCGCCAGCAGCCAAAACGTTGGGTCCAAAAACATTCAGTACTTC	CASSQNVGSKNIQYF
TRBV15	few	TRBJ2-1	-	TGTGCCACCAGCCCCGATCAGGGAGTTCGAGGGAATGAGCAGTTCTTC	CATSPDQGVRGNEQFF
TRBV7-9	few	TRBJ2-5	-	TGTGCCAGCAGCTTAGTTTCGCGGACCAGGATCTTGGAGACCCAGTACTTC	CASSLVSRTRILETQYF
TRBV4-1	-	TRBJ1-1	TRBD1	TGCGCCAGCAGCCAACCTCGGACAGGGAACGCTGAAGCTTTCTTT	CASSQPRTGNAEAFF
TRBV11-2	-	TRBJ2-2	-	TGTGCCAGCAGCCAAATATGGAACACCGGGGAGCTGTTTTTT	CASSQIWNTGELFF
TRBV27	-	TRBJ2-5	-	TGTGCCAGCAGGGTTGGGACGGGGAAAGAGACCCAGTACTTC	CASRVGTGKETQYF
TRBV24-1	few	TRBJ1-1	-	TGTGCCACCGCTACCCGCGATGAAGCTTTCTTT	CATATRDEAFF